This is a list of T cell receptor beta chains from one sample in a study of blood T cell repertoires in COVID-19. Measured with immunoSEQ multiplex PCR; TCRdb has only the in-frame clones, and not every one. The repertoire holds 350,000 or so clones, roughly 90% seen once, with 0.9% to 1.2% in the top ten. The sample consisted of PBMCs or T cells enriched from blood (not recorded which). These receptor sequences come from a woman aged 25-40 years who had recovered from COVID-19. Each CDR3 is given with its conserved first and last residue. A D gene is named only where the DNA matches it firmly. A row's size may be missing; if present it is once, few, many or a size class.

>few|TRBV10-2|.|TRBJ2-3
CATEGGEADTQYF
TGCGCCACCGAAGGAGGGGAGGCAGATACGCAGTATTTT
>.|TRBV7-2|TRBD1|TRBJ1-6
CASSPDRENSPLHF
TGTGCCAGCAGCCCGGACAGGGAGAATTCACCCCTCCACTTT
>.|TRBV19|TRBD1|TRBJ1-6
CASSAGTGSFNSPLHF
TGTGCCAGTAGTGCCGGGACAGGTAGTTTCAATTCACCCCTCCACTTT
>.|TRBV5-4|TRBD2|TRBJ2-1
CASSLGTSGLYNEQFF
TGTGCCAGCAGCTTGGGGACTAGCGGGCTTTACAATGAGCAGTTCTTC
>.|TRBV10-2|TRBD1|TRBJ1-6
CASSETGQGSSYNSPLHF
TGCGCCAGCAGTGAGACGGGACAGGGGAGCTCCTATAATTCACCCCTCCACTTT
>.|TRBV29-1|TRBD1|TRBJ2-2
CSVATGGAVGELFF
TGCAGCGTGGCGACAGGGGGCGCGGTCGGGGAGCTGTTTTTT
>once|TRBV2|TRBD1|TRBJ1-4
CASSVGGTGGEKLFF
TGTGCCAGCAGTGTGGGCGGGACAGGGGGTGAAAAACTGTTTTTT
>.|TRBV30|.|TRBJ1-1
CAWSVKPNTEAFF
TGTGCCTGGAGTGTAAAGCCGAACACTGAAGCTTTCTTT
>.|TRBV27|.|TRBJ1-4
CASSAGGPNEKLFF
TGTGCCAGCAGTGCCGGGGGGCCCAATGAAAAACTGTTTTTT
>.|TRBV7-6|TRBD1|TRBJ2-7
CASSLASQGASWNEQYF
TGTGCCAGCAGCTTAGCTTCCCAGGGGGCCTCATGGAACGAGCAGTACTTC
>.|TRBV28|.|TRBJ1-2
CASSFIPTDYNYGYTF
TGTGCCAGCAGTTTTATCCCCACAGACTATAACTATGGCTACACCTTC
>.|TRBV30|TRBD2|TRBJ2-7
CAWSKLAGARSYEQYF
TGTGCCTGGAGTAAACTAGCGGGGGCTCGCTCCTACGAGCAGTACTTC
>.|TRBV11-2|TRBD2|TRBJ2-3
CASSPRGGLASTDTQYF
TGTGCCAGCAGCCCCCGGGGGGGACTAGCTAGCACAGATACGCAGTATTTT
>.|TRBV5-5|.|TRBJ2-7
CASSLAGSYEQYF
TGTGCCAGCAGCTTGGCAGGGTCCTACGAGCAGTACTTC
>.|TRBV5-1|.|TRBJ1-6
CASSLGDSDNSPLHF
TGCGCCAGCAGCTTGGGAGACAGCGATAATTCACCCCTCCACTTT
>.|TRBV9|.|TRBJ1-1
CASSVGGDSANTEAFF
TGTGCCAGCAGCGTAGGGGGGGACTCCGCGAACACTGAAGCTTTCTTT
>.|TRBV29-1|TRBD1|TRBJ2-1
CSAGTGGYEQFF
TGCAGCGCCGGGACAGGGGGATATGAGCAGTTCTTC
>.|TRBV5-4|TRBD2|TRBJ2-3
CASSSYDGGDTQYF
TGTGCCAGCAGCTCGTACGACGGGGGGGATACGCAGTATTTT
>.|TRBV3-1/TRBV3-2|TRBD1|TRBJ1-2
CASSLTGQNGVYGYTF
TGTGCCAGCAGCCTAACGGGACAGAACGGCGTCTATGGCTACACCTTC
>.|TRBV19|TRBD2|TRBJ2-2
CASSIREGGNTGELFF
TGTGCCAGTAGTATACGGGAGGGAGGGAACACCGGGGAGCTGTTTTTT
>.|TRBV3-1/TRBV3-2|.|TRBJ2-3
CASRGSTSTDTQYF
TGTGCCAGCCGGGGTAGTACTAGCACAGATACGCAGTATTTT
>.|TRBV6-5|.|TRBJ1-1
CASRRGGRGNTEAFF
TGTGCCAGCAGAAGGGGGGGAAGGGGGAACACTGAAGCTTTCTTT
>.|TRBV25-1|TRBD1|TRBJ2-5
CASSKGALKETQYF
TGTGCCAGCAGTAAGGGGGCGCTGAAAGAGACCCAGTACTTC
>.|TRBV7-2|TRBD2|TRBJ2-1
CASSLIGTSSYNEQFF
TGTGCCAGCAGCTTAATTGGGACTAGCTCCTACAATGAGCAGTTCTTC
>.|TRBV5-1|.|TRBJ1-1
CASTSSVGNTEAFF
TGCGCCAGCACCTCCTCGGTTGGGAACACTGAAGCTTTCTTT
>.|TRBV10-1|.|TRBJ1-6
CASSATEDSPLHF
TGCGCCAGCAGTGCGACAGAAGATTCACCCCTCCACTTT
>.|TRBV3-1/TRBV3-2|.|TRBJ2-1
CASSQDGLAPNEQFF
TGTGCCAGCAGCCAAGATGGGCTAGCCCCCAATGAGCAGTTCTTC
>.|TRBV3-1/TRBV3-2|.|TRBJ1-2
CASSQDGPANYGYTF
TGTGCCAGCAGCCAAGATGGGCCGGCTAACTATGGCTACACCTTC
>.|TRBV12-3/TRBV12-4|.|TRBJ1-1
CASSFGGSTEAFF
TGTGCCAGCAGTTTTGGGGGCAGCACTGAAGCTTTCTTT
>.|TRBV4-3|TRBD1|TRBJ1-2
CASSRTGGSNYGYTF
TGCGCCAGCAGCCGGACAGGGGGGTCTAACTATGGCTACACCTTC
>.|TRBV28|TRBD1|TRBJ2-3
CASSFMTGGNDTDTQYF
TGTGCCAGCAGTTTCATGACAGGGGGCAACGACACAGATACGCAGTATTTT
>.|TRBV5-4|.|TRBJ1-2
CASSLAGGSYGYTF
TGTGCCAGCAGCTTGGCGGGAGGGAGCTATGGCTACACCTTC
>.|TRBV4-3|.|TRBJ2-7
CASSRNTDINEQYF
TGCGCCAGCAGCCGGAATACAGATATCAACGAGCAGTACTTC
>.|TRBV4-1|TRBD1|TRBJ1-2
CASRRLQGESNYGYTF
TGCGCCAGCAGGCGTCTACAGGGGGAGTCTAACTATGGCTACACCTTC
>.|TRBV7-9|.|TRBJ1-3
CASSQSGGTSGNTIYF
TGTGCCAGCAGCCAGTCGGGGGGGACCTCTGGAAACACCATATATTTT
>once|TRBV5-4|TRBD1|TRBJ1-6
CASSDPTGGQSYNSPLHF
TGTGCCAGCAGCGACCCGACAGGGGGCCAGTCCTATAATTCACCCCTCCACTTT